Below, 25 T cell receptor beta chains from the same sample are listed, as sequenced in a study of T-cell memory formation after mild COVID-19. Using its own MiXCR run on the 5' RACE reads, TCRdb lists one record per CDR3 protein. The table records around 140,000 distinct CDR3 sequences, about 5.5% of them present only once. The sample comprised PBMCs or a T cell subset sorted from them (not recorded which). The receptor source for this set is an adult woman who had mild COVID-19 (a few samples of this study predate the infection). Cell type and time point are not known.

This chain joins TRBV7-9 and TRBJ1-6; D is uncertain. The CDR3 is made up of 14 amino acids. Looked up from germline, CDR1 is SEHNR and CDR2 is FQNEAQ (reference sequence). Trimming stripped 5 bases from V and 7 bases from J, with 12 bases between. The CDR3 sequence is CASSVGLGNSPLHF. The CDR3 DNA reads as TGTGCCAGCAGCGTCGGGCTGGGGAATTCACCCCTCCACTTT.

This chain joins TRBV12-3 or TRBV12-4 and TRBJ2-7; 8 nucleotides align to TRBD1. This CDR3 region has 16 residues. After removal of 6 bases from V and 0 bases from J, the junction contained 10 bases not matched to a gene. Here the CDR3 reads CASSQTGASSSYEQYF. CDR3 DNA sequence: TGTGCCAGCAGCCAGACAGGGGCTAGTAGCTCCTACGAGCAGTACTTC.

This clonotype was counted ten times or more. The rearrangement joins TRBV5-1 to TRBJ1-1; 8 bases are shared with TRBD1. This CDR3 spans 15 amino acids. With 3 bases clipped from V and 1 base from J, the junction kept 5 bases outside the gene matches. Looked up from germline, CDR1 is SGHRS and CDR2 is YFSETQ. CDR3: CASSWNRGKNTEAFF. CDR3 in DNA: TGCGCCAGCAGCTGGAACAGGGGGAAGAACACTGAAGCTTTCTTT.

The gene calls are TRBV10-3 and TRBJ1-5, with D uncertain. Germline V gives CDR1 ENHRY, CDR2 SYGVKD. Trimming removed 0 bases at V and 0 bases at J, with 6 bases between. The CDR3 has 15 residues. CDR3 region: CAISESRNSNQPQHF. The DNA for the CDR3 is TGTGCCATCAGTGAGTCAAGGAATAGCAATCAGCCCCAGCATTTT.

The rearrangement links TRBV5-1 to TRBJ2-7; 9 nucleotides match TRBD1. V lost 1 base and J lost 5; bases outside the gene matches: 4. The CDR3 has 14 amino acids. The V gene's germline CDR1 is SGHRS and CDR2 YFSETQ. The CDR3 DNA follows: TGCGCCAGCAGCTTGACGGGACAGGGCGACGAGCAGTACTTC. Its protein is CASSLTGQGDEQYF.

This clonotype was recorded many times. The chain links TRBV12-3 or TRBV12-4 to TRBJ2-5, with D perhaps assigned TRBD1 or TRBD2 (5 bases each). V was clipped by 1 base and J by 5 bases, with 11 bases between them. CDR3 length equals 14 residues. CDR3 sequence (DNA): TGTGCCAGCAGTTTAGGTCAGGGACGGGAGACCCAGTACTTC. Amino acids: CASSLGQGRETQYF.

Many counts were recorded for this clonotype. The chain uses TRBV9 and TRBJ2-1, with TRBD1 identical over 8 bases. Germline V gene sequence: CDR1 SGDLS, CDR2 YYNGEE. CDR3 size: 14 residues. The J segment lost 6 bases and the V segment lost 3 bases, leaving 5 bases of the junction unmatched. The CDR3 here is CASSAPGTGNEQFF. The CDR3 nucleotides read TGTGCCAGCAGCGCCCCCGGGACAGGCAATGAGCAGTTCTTC.

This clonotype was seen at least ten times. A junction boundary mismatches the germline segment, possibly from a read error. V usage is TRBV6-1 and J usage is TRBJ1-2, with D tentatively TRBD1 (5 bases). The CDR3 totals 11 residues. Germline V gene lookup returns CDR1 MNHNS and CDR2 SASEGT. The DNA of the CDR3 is TGTGCCAGCAGGGCAGGGATGGGCCGGGACTTC. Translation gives CASRAGMGRDF.

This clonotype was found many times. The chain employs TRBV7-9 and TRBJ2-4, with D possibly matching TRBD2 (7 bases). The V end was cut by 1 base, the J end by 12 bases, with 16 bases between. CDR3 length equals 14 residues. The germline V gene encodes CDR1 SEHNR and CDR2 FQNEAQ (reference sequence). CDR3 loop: CASSLEVRGGPQYF. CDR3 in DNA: TGTGCCAGCAGCTTAGAAGTTAGGGGGGGCCCTCAGTACTTC.

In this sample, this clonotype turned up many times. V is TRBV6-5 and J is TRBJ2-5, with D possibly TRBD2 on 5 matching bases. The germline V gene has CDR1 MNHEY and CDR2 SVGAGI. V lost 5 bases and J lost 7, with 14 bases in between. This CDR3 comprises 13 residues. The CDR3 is CASSVVRARTQYF. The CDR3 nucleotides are TGTGCCAGCAGTGTAGTGAGGGCTAGGACCCAGTACTTC.

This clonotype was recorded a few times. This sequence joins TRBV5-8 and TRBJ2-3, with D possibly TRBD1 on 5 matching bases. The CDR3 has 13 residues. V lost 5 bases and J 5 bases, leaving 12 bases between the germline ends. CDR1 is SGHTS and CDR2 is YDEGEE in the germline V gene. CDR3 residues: CASRHQQGDTQYF. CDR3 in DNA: TGTGCCAGCAGACACCAGCAGGGAGATACGCAGTATTTT.

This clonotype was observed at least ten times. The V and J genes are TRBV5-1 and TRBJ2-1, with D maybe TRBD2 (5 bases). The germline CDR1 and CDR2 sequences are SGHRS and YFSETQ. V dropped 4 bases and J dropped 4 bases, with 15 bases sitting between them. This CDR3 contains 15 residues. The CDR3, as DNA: TGCGCCAGCAGCCGAGAGGGTGGTCTTTACAATGAGCAGTTCTTC. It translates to CASSREGGLYNEQFF.

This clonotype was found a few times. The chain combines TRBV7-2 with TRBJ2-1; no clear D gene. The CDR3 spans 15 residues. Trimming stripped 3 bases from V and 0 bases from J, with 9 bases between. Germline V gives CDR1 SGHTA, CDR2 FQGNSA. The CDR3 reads CASSFQWGSYNEQFF. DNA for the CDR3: TGTGCCAGCAGCTTTCAATGGGGCTCCTACAATGAGCAGTTCTTC.

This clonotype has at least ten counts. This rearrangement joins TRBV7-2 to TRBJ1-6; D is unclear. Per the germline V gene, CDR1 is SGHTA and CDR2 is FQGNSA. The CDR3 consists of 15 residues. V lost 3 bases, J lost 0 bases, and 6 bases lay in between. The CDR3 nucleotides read TGTGCCAGCAGCTTGGACCACTCCTATAATTCACCCCTCCACTTT. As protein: CASSLDHSYNSPLHF.

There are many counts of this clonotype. The CDR3 DNA sequence: TGTGCCAGCAGCCGCAGACATAGGACTTCACTCGGGTTCTTC. As protein: CASSRRHRTSLGFF. This chain uses TRBV7-9 with TRBJ2-1, with D maybe TRBD2 (5 bases). The V gene's germline CDR1 is SEHNR and CDR2 FQNEAQ (reference sequence). The CDR3 length is 14 residues. V shed 5 bases and J shed 15 bases, with 23 bases lying between them.

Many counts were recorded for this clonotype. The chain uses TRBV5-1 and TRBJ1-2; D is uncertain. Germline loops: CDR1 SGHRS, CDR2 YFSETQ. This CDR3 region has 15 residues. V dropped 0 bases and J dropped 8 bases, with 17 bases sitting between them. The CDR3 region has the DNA TGCGCCAGCAGCTTGGCCGACCTCCGGCAACCCGGCTACACCTTC. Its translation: CASSLADLRQPGYTF.

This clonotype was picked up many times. CDR3 nucleotide sequence: TGTGCCATCAGTGAGGGGGCCCCCTATGGCTACACCTTC. Amino acid sequence: CAISEGAPYGYTF. This rearrangement joins TRBV10-3 to TRBJ1-2, with D possibly matching TRBD1 (5 bases). V lost 2 bases to trimming and J lost 4 bases, with 8 bases between them. The CDR3 loop spans 13 amino acids. Germline-derived CDR1 and CDR2 are ENHRY and SYGVKD.

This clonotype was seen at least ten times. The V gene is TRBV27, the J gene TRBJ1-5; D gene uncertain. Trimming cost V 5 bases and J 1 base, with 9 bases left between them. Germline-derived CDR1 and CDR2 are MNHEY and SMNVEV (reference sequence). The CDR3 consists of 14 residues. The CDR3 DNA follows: TGTGCCAGCAGTATAAGGGCCAGCAATCAGCCCCAGCATTTT. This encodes CASSIRASNQPQHF.

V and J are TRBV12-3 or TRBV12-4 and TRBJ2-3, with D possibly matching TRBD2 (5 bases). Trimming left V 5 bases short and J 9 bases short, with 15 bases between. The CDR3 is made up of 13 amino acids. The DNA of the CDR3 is TGTGCCAGCAGTGAAAACCTTGGGGAGACGCAGTATTTT. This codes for CASSENLGETQYF.

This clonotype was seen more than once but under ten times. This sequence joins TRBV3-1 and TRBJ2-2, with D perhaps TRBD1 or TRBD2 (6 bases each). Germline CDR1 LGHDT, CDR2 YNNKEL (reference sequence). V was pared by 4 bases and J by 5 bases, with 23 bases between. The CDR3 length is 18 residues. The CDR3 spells CASSLSLGGGKLTGELFF. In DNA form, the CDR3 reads TGTGCCAGCAGCCTGTCTCTGGGGGGCGGGAAATTGACCGGGGAGCTGTTTTTT.

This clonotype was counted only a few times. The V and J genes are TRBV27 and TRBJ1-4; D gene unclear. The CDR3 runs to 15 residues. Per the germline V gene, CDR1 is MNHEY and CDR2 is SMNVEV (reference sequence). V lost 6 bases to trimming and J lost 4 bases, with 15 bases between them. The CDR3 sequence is CASRPGAPRNEKLFF. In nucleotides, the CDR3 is TGTGCCAGCAGACCAGGTGCGCCTCGTAATGAAAAACTGTTTTTT.

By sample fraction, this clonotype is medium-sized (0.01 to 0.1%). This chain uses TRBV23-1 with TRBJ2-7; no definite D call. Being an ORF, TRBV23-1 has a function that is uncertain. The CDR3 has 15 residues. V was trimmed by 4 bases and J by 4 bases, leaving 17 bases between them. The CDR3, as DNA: TGCGCCAGCAGTCCCTCTAGGTGGAATAAGTACGAGCAGTACTTC. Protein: CASSPSRWNKYEQYF.

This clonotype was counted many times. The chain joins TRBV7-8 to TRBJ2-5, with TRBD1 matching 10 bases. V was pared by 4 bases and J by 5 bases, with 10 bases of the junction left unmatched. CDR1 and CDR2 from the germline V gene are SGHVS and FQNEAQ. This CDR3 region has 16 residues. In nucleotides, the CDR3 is TGTGCCAGCAGCTGGGGGACAGGGGACTTTCCGGAGACCCAGTACTTC. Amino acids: CASSWGTGDFPETQYF.

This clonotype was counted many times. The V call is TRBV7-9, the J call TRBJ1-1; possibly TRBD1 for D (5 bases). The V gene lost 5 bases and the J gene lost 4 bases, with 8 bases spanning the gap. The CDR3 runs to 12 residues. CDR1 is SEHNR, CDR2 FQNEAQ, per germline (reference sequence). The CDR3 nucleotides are TGTGCCAGCAGCGCAGGGCGCACTGAAGCTTTCTTT. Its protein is CASSAGRTEAFF.

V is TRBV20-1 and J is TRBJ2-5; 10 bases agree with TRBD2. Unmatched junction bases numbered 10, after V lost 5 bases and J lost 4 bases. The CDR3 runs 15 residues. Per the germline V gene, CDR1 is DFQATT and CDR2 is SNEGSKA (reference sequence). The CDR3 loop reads CSAPHLAGVGETQYF. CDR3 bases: TGCAGTGCTCCCCATCTAGCGGGAGTGGGAGAGACCCAGTACTTC.